Listed here are 32 T cell receptor beta chains from one sample, sequenced in a study of control samples from healthy donors and cancer patients. The assay was immunoSEQ multiplex PCR, and TCRdb's table has in-frame clones only and misses some. The data contain 150,000 to 200,000 clones, about 86% of them seen just once; the ten biggest clones take up over 1.5%. The sample consisted of blood. The receptors shown here come from a man between 18 and 29 years old in good health.

V gene TRBV11-2 combines with J gene TRBJ2-2; 9 bases are a match to TRBD1. J was trimmed by 4 bases and V by 4 bases; bases with no gene match: 4. The CDR3 is made up of 15 amino acids. The germline gives CDR1 SGHAT, CDR2 FQNNGV. CDR3 protein: CASSWGQGSTGELFF. CDR3 DNA: TGTGCCAGCAGCTGGGGACAGGGAAGCACCGGGGAGCTGTTTTTT.

This clone showed up just once. This sequence joins TRBV6-5 and TRBJ1-2; D is possibly TRBD1 (5 bases). The V gene's germline CDR1 is MNHEY and CDR2 SVGAGI. CDR3 length: 11 amino acids. The ends were cut back, 6 bases at V and 7 bases at J, with 9 bases in the middle. CDR3 amino acids: CASRSGIGYTF. The DNA of the CDR3 is TGTGCCAGCAGATCAGGGATTGGCTACACCTTC.

The CDR3 nucleotides are TGCGCCAGCAGCTTCCTCGGCCAGACCTACAATGAGCAGTTCTTC. Its protein product is CASSFLGQTYNEQFF. The rearrangement uses TRBV5-1 and TRBJ2-1; no clear D. The CDR3 loop spans 15 amino acids. Germline CDR1 SGHRS, CDR2 YFSETQ. Deletions cut 2 bases from V and 2 bases from J, with 11 bases between.

The table lists this clone with a count of one. In nucleotides, the CDR3 is TGTGCCAGCAGCTTGGGGGCAGGGTACTACGAGCAGTACTTC. Translation gives CASSLGAGYYEQYF. This rearrangement joins TRBV5-6 to TRBJ2-7; perhaps TRBD1 as D (5 bases). V lost 0 bases, J lost 3 bases, and 10 bases lay in between. The CDR3 is 14 amino acids. Germline loops: CDR1 SGHDT, CDR2 YYEEEE. Variable domain in full (rest from reference TRBV5-6 and TRBJ2-7): DAGVTQSPTHLIKTRGQQVTLRCSPKSGHDTVSWYQQALGQGPQFIFQYYEEEERQRGNFPDRFSGHQFPNYSSELNVNALLLGDSALYLCASSLGAGYYEQYFGPGTRLTVT.

The CDR3 region has the DNA TGTGCCAGCAGCTTGGTGGGGATGGGCACTGAAGCTTTCTTT. Translating gives CASSLVGMGTEAFF. This sequence joins TRBV5-4 and TRBJ1-1; D is unclear. This CDR3 spans 14 amino acids. The V end was cut by 0 bases, the J end by 4 bases, with 10 bases between. Germline V gives CDR1 SGHNT, CDR2 YYREEE (reference sequence).

There are a few counts of this clone. The CDR3 sequence: CASSSGRSSTDTQYF. The CDR3, as DNA: TGTGCCAGCAGCTCCGGGAGATCTAGCACAGATACGCAGTATTTT. This chain links TRBV5-4 with TRBJ2-3; D is possibly TRBD2 (6 bases). In germline, CDR1 is SGHNT, CDR2 YYREEE (reference sequence). The CDR3 has 15 amino acids. The V and J ends lost 3 bases and 0 bases respectively, with 11 bases between them.

The V call is TRBV14, the J call TRBJ1-1; 7 bases align to TRBD1. From germline, CDR1 is SGHDN and CDR2 FVKESK. The CDR3 has 13 amino acids. The J segment lost 1 base and the V segment lost 8 bases, leaving 4 bases of the junction unmatched. CDR3 coding DNA: TGTGCCAGCGGGGGACAGTCGAACACTGAAGCTTTCTTT. Encoded protein: CASGGQSNTEAFF.

The rearrangement uses TRBV19 and TRBJ2-6; 7 bases are shared with TRBD2. Germline values: CDR1 LNHDA, CDR2 SQIVND (reference sequence). The CDR3 covers 17 residues. The V segment lost 0 bases and the J segment 2 bases; nucleotides outside the gene matches: 4. The CDR3 here is CASSIDPRGAGANVLTF. The CDR3, as DNA: TGTGCCAGTAGTATAGATCCCCGGGGGGCTGGGGCCAACGTCCTGACTTTC.

The chain links TRBV6-5 to TRBJ2-3; D gene ambiguous. Germline V gene sequence: CDR1 MNHEY, CDR2 SVGAGI. CDR3 length: 13 residues. V was shortened by 2 bases and J by 0 bases, with 3 bases between the two germline ends. The chain's CDR3 is CASSYSSTDTQYF. The CDR3 region has the DNA TGTGCCAGCAGTTACAGTAGCACAGATACGCAGTATTTT.

The V gene is TRBV11-2, the J gene TRBJ2-7; D is unclear. CDR1 is SGHAT and CDR2 is FQNNGV in the germline V gene. This CDR3 is built from 13 residues. V lost 1 base and J lost 0, with 4 bases in between. CDR3 nucleotides: TGTGCCAGCAGCTTAGCCGGCTCCTACGAGCAGTACTTC. Its protein product is CASSLAGSYEQYF. The whole variable domain, remainder taken from reference TRBV11-2 and TRBJ2-7, is EAGVAQSPRYKIIEKRQSVAFWCNPISGHATLYWYQQILGQGPKLLIQFQNNGVVDDSQLPKDRFSAERLKGVDSTLKIQPAKLEDSAVYLCASSLAGSYEQYFGPGTRLTVT.

The rearrangement uses TRBV4-1 and TRBJ2-7; 8 bases fit TRBD1. Germline V CDR1 and CDR2: MGHRA, YSYEKL. The J segment lost 0 bases and the V segment lost 0 bases, leaving 16 bases of the junction unmatched. The CDR3 has 20 amino acids. The CDR3 coding sequence is TGCGCCAGCAGCCAAGATCTCGGGGACAGGTCGATTTTTAGCTCCTACGAGCAGTACTTC. Protein: CASSQDLGDRSIFSSYEQYF.

The chain carries TRBV11-3 and TRBJ2-5; D is undetermined. Germline V lookup: CDR1 SGHNT, CDR2 YENEEA. CDR3 size: 13 residues. Trimming took off 1 base at V and 3 bases at J, with 6 bases between the two ends. The DNA for the CDR3 is TGTGCCAGCAGCTTAGGGCCTAAAGAGACCCAGTACTTC. It translates to CASSLGPKETQYF.

The CDR3 DNA is TGTGCCAGCAGCTTATATAGAACCGCTAGCAATCAGCCCCAGCATTTT. This translates into CASSLYRTASNQPQHF. This chain uses TRBV5-6 with TRBJ1-5; no definite D call. CDR3 length: 16 residues. Germline values: CDR1 SGHDT, CDR2 YYEEEE. V was clipped by 2 bases and J by 0 bases, with 12 bases between them.

The rearrangement links TRBV19 to TRBJ1-6; weak D call: TRBD1 (6 bases). V was clipped by 4 bases and J by 0 bases, with 19 bases between them. Germline values: CDR1 LNHDA, CDR2 SQIVND (reference sequence). This CDR3 region has 19 residues. DNA of the CDR3: TGTGCCAGTAGTACCGACAGAAGTAGGGGGAGCTCCTATAATTCACCCCTCCACTTT. This codes for CASSTDRSRGSSYNSPLHF.

The rearrangement uses TRBV7-3 and TRBJ2-5; D could derive from TRBD1 or TRBD2 (6 bases each). Trimming took 2 bases from V and 5 from J, leaving 9 bases between them. Germline lookup yields CDR1 SGHTA and CDR2 FQGTGA. The CDR3 spans 13 residues. CDR3 nucleotide sequence: TGTGCCAGCAGCTTAGGGGGGCGCGAGACCCAGTACTTC. This gives the protein CASSLGGRETQYF.

The J gene is TRBJ1-1, the V gene TRBV29-1; tentative D call: TRBD1 (5 bases). V was shortened by 2 bases and J by 8 bases, with 12 bases between the two germline ends. Germline-derived CDR1 and CDR2 are SQVTM and ANQGSEA. This CDR3 comprises 12 residues. CDR3 sequence reads: CSVEWVQGEAFF. The CDR3 coding sequence is TGCAGCGTTGAATGGGTCCAGGGAGAAGCTTTCTTT.

The J gene is TRBJ2-2, the V gene TRBV4-3; possible D gene TRBD1, 6 bases. The length of the CDR3 is 17 residues. Trimming took off 0 bases at V and 4 bases at J, with 15 bases between the two ends. Per germline, CDR1 LGHNA and CDR2 YSLEER. CDR3 in amino acids: CASSQEIPGQSTGELFF. The CDR3 DNA follows: TGCGCCAGCAGCCAAGAGATCCCGGGACAAAGCACCGGGGAGCTGTTTTTT.

This chain joins TRBV7-3 and TRBJ2-3; 10 bases are shared with TRBD2. The junction had 3 bases not matched to a gene; V was cut back by 5 bases and J by 1 base. This CDR3 spans 15 amino acids. The germline gives CDR1 SGHTA, CDR2 FQGTGA. CDR3 protein: CASSLAGARTDTQYF. The CDR3 coding sequence is TGTGCCAGCAGCCTAGCGGGGGCCCGCACAGATACGCAGTATTTT. The complete variable domain, with remaining parts taken from reference TRBV7-3 and TRBJ2-3, reads GAGVSQTPSNKVTEKGKYVELRCDPISGHTALYWYRQSLGQGPEFLIYFQGTGAADDSGLPNDRFFAVRPEGSVSTLKIQRTERGDSAVYLCASSLAGARTDTQYFGPGTRLTVL.

The V call is TRBV28, the J call TRBJ1-3, with unresolved D. The V end lost 2 bases, the J end lost 0 bases, and 8 bases lay between the germline ends. Germline V gene lookup returns CDR1 MDHEN and CDR2 SYDVKM. The CDR3 is 15 residues long. As DNA, the CDR3 is TGTGCCAGCAGTTTAAGCCTAGGCTCTGGAAACACCATATATTTT. This translates into CASSLSLGSGNTIYF.

The chain employs TRBV6-6 and TRBJ1-2; no clear D gene. The CDR3 totals 12 residues. Trimming shortened V by 8 bases and J by 8 bases, and 15 bases separated the two germline ends. Per germline, CDR1 MNHNY and CDR2 SVGAGI (reference sequence). CDR3 amino acids: CASGLDVMGYTF. CDR3 coding DNA: TGTGCCAGCGGCCTCGACGTGATGGGCTACACCTTC.

The chain links TRBV27 to TRBJ2-3; D not certain. The CDR3 contains 12 residues. Per germline, CDR1 MNHEY and CDR2 SMNVEV (reference sequence). The V end was cut by 5 bases, the J end by 5 bases, with 8 bases between. Here the CDR3 DNA reads TGTGCCAGCAGTATGGACGGAGATACGCAGTATTTT. This encodes CASSMDGDTQYF.

The chain has TRBV27 and TRBJ2-1, with D perhaps matching TRBD2 (6 bases). V gave up 4 bases and J gave up 8 bases, with 18 bases separating them. The CDR3 length is 15 residues. Germline CDR1 and CDR2: MNHEY and SMNVEV (reference sequence). CDR3 in amino acids: CASSSRDSSWDEQFF. For the CDR3, the DNA is TGTGCCAGCAGTTCCCGGGACTCCTCCTGGGATGAGCAGTTCTTC.

In this sample, this clone turned up many times. This chain uses TRBV12-3 or TRBV12-4 with TRBJ2-7; weak D call: TRBD1 (6 bases). The V and J ends lost 5 bases and 6 bases respectively, with 11 bases between them. This CDR3 comprises 12 residues. DNA for the CDR3: TGTGCCAGCAGTCTCACAGGGTTCGAGCAGTACTTC. Translation: CASSLTGFEQYF.

The chain combines TRBV11-3 with TRBJ2-2; TRBD2 aligns across 7 bases. Germline trimming cut 5 bases from V and 3 bases from J; bases unmatched to any gene: 12. This CDR3 contains 17 residues. Germline V lookup: CDR1 SGHNT, CDR2 YENEEA. The CDR3 coding sequence is TGTGCCAGCAGCCATAGGGTGAGCGGGATAGACACCGGGGAGCTGTTTTTT. Protein sequence: CASSHRVSGIDTGELFF.

The V and J genes are TRBV28 and TRBJ1-2; 10 positions agree with TRBD1. This CDR3 region has 17 residues. CDR1 is MDHEN, CDR2 SYDVKM, per germline. After removal of 6 bases from V and 7 bases from J, the junction contained 17 bases not matched to a gene. CDR3 in amino acids: CASSFYGQGGIRSGYTF. The CDR3 nucleotides are TGTGCCAGCAGCTTTTACGGACAGGGGGGCATAAGGTCTGGCTACACCTTC.

The chain employs TRBV18 and TRBJ1-4, with D possibly matching TRBD1 (5 bases). The CDR3 is 14 amino acids. V dropped 4 bases and J dropped 10 bases, with 16 bases sitting between them. The germline V gene encodes CDR1 KGHSH and CDR2 LQKENI. CDR3 sequence (DNA): TGTGCCAGCTCACTGGACATAAACAGAGGAAAACTGTTTTTT. It translates to CASSLDINRGKLFF.

This clone is a singleton in its sample. The rearrangement joins TRBV5-4 to TRBJ2-2; TRBD2 matches at 9 bases. Germline CDR1 reads SGHNT; CDR2 reads YYREEE (reference sequence). V gave up 7 bases and J gave up 0 bases; unmatched junction bases: 7. This CDR3 is built from 16 residues. The CDR3 coding sequence is TGTGCCAGCTCCCAACTAGCGGGCCCGAACACCGGGGAGCTGTTTTTT. Encoded protein: CASSQLAGPNTGELFF.

Turning to this clone: An end of the junction differs from the germline gene, which may be a read error. The sample carries other DNA sequences with the same CDR3. The rearrangement joins TRBV9 to TRBJ2-7; tentatively, D is TRBD1 (8 bases). The V gene's germline CDR1 is SGDLS and CDR2 YYNGEE. This CDR3 is built from 17 residues. The CDR3 reads CASSETLSGTGEYEQYF. Written as DNA, the CDR3 is TGTGCTAGCAGCGAGACCCTCAGCGGGACAGGAGAGTACGAGCAGTACTTC.

The chain couples TRBV5-1 to TRBJ1-2; 7 bases are a match to TRBD1. Losses at the gene ends were 4 bases for V and 4 bases for J; bases not matched to a gene: 7. Germline CDR1 SGHRS, CDR2 YFSETQ. This CDR3 is built from 14 residues. CDR3 DNA sequence: TGCGCCAGCAGCCTGGACAGGCAGACCTATGGCTACACCTTC. Amino acids: CASSLDRQTYGYTF.

The V gene is TRBV28, the J gene TRBJ1-1; 7 nucleotides align to TRBD1. CDR3 length equals 12 residues. J was trimmed by 9 bases and V by 4 bases; bases with no gene match: 5. CDR1 is MDHEN, CDR2 SYDVKM, per germline. In DNA form, the CDR3 reads TGTGCCAGCAGTTCCCGACAGGGAAAAGCTTTCTTT. Its translation is CASSSRQGKAFF.

The CDR3 DNA follows: TGCGCCAGCAGCTTGACCATTATGGGTATTGCTGGAAACACCATATATTTT. Its protein product is CASSLTIMGIAGNTIYF. The chain uses TRBV5-1 and TRBJ1-3; D uncertain. The CDR3 is 17 amino acids. Deletions cut 1 base from V and 2 bases from J, with 16 bases between. Germline V gene data show CDR1 as SGHRS and CDR2 as YFSETQ.

This clone occurred once. The chain has TRBV7-2 and TRBJ1-1; D gene ambiguous. The CDR3 has 13 residues. Germline values: CDR1 SGHTA, CDR2 FQGNSA. The V end lost 2 bases, the J end lost 8 bases, and 12 bases lay between the germline ends. The DNA for the CDR3 is TGTGCCAGCAGCTTAAGCGCGGTACAGGAAGCTTTCTTT. This codes for CASSLSAVQEAFF.